The subject of this entry is one T cell receptor beta chain. Antigen unknown. V was pared by 1 base and J by 3 bases, with 10 bases between. The CDR3 runs 15 residues. The germline gives CDR1 MDHEN, CDR2 SYDVKM. This entry comes from a study of graft-versus-host responses after intestinal transplantation. At the level of the study: Recipients uniformly received anti-thymocyte globulin induction, followed by tacrolimus and steroids for three to four years.

Profiled with immunoSEQ multiplex PCR; TCRdb holds only in-frame clones, not every one. The sample carries 85,000 to 90,000 clones, 80% to 95% recorded once. The source of this sequence is a human donor who received an intestinal transplant. The sequences come from unstimulated CD4+ T cells sorted from spleen or lymph node cells, collected before intestinal transplant. This chain connects TRBV28 to TRBJ1-5, with a tentative D call TRBD1 (5 bases). CDR3 protein: CASSLLDRINQPQHF. In DNA form, the CDR3 reads TGTGCCAGCAGTTTATTAGACAGAATCAATCAGCCCCAGCATTTT.